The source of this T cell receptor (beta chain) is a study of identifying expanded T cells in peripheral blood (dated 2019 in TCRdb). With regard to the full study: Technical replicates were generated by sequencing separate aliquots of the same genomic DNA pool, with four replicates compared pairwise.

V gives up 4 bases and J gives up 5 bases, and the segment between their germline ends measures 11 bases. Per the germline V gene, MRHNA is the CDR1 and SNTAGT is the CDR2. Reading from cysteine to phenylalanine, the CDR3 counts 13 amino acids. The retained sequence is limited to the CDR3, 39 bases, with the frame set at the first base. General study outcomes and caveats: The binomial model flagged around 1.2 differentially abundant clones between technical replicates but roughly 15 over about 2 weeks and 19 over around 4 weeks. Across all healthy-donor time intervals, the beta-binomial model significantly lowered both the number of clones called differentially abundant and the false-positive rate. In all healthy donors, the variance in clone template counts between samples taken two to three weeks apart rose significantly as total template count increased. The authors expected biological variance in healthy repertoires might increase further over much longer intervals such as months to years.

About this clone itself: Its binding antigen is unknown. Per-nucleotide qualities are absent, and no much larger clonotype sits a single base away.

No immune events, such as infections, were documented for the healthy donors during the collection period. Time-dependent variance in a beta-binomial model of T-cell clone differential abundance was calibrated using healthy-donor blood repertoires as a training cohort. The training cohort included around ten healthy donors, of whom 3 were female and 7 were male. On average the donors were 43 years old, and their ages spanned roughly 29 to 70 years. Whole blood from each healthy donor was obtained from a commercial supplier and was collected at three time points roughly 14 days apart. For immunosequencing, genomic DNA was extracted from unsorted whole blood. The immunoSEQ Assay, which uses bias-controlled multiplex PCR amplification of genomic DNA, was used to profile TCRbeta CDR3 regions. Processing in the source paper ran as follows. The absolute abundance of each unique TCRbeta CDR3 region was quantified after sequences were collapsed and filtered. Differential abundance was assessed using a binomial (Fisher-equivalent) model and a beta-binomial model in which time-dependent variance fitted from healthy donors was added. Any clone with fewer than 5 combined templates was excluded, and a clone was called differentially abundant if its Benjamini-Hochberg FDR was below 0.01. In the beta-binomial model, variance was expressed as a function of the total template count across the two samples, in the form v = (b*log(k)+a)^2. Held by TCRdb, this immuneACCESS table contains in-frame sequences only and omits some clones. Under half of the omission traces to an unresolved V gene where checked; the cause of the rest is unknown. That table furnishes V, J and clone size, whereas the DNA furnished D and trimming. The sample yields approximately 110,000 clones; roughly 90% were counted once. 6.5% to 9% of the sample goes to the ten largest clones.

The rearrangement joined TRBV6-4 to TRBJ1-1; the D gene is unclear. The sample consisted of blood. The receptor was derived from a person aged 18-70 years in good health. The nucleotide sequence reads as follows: TGTGCCAGCAGTGCGACGCGGGAGACTGAAGCTTTCTTT. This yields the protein CASSATRETEAFF.